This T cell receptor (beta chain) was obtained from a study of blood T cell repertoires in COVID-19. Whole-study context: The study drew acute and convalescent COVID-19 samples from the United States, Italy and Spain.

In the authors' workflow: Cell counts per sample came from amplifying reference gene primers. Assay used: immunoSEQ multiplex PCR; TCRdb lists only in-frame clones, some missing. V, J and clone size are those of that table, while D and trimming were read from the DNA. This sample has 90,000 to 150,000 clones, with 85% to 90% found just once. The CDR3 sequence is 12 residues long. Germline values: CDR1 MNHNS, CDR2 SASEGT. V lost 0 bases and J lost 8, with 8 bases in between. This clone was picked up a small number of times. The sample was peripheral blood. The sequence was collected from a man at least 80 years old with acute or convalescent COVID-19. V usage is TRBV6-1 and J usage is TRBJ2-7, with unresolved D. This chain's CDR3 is CASSEALGQQYF. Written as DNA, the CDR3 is TGTGCCAGCAGTGAAGCCCTTGGGCAGCAGTACTTC.